This T cell receptor beta chain is drawn from a study of Graves' ophthalmopathy and Graves' hyperthyroidism. Study background: The collection of peripheral blood took place at initial diagnosis, before any treatment.

Diagnoses were established from clinical symptoms, serum thyroxine, TRAb, thyroid ultrasound and orbital computed tomography. V shed 6 bases and J shed 0 bases, with 11 bases lying between them. CDR3 length equals 14 residues. Looked up from germline, CDR1 is LNHDA and CDR2 is SQIVND (reference sequence). Beta-chain TCR CDR3 regions were amplified from RNA transcripts. After a first-round RT-PCR with HTBI primers, a second-round multiplex PCR was run. TCRdb called the multiplex PCR reads again in MiXCR, with one record for every CDR3 protein. Among some 390,000 distinct CDR3 sequences listed, around 20% were seen once. This clonotype was observed many times.

The chain is built from TRBV19 and TRBJ1-1; no reliable D call. The specimen was peripheral blood. The TCR comes from a woman aged 18-29 years with Graves' ophthalmopathy. The CDR3 loop reads CASRSGSLNTEAFF. The CDR3 DNA is TGTGCCAGTAGATCTGGATCGTTGAACACTGAAGCTTTCTTT. Variable domain in full (rest from reference TRBV19 and TRBJ1-1): DGGITQSPKYLFRKEGQNVTLSCEQNLNHDAMYWYRQDPGQGLRLIYYSQIVNDFQKGDIAEGYSVSREKKESFPLTVTSAQKNPTAFYLCASRSGSLNTEAFFGQGTRLTVV.